The present TCR beta chain was sequenced within a study of shared clonotypes between healthy human individuals. Findings of the study overall: Limited genetic and exposure-history diversity came from having few donors. Sequencing depth was a factor that was expected to affect clonotype sharing among donors. Blood was the sole source, and tissue repertoires probably differ.

In this sample, this clone turned up a few times. Antigen unknown. Across several immunoSEQ plates, the genomic DNA of each subset was split evenly. The data were produced by immunoSEQ multiplex PCR, yet TCRdb's version contains in-frame clones alone and is incomplete. The table records around 500,000 clones, 79% of them present only once. The receptor's source is a woman aged 40 to 55 in good health. Some clones in this sample may be carry-over from other donors' samples. Sequenced sample: PBMCs.

DNA of the CDR3: TGTGCCAGCAGCTTCGAGGACACGAACACCGGGGAGCTGTTTTTT. It specifies CASSFEDTNTGELFF. The chain joins TRBV7-9 to TRBJ2-2; D perhaps matches TRBD1 (5 bases). Germline CDR1 reads SEHNR; CDR2 reads FQNEAQ (reference sequence). V gave up 3 bases and J gave up 0 bases, with 8 bases separating them. The CDR3 consists of 15 residues.